The clone carrying this T cell receptor (beta chain) has just a few counts. Antigen unknown. These data come from a study of tissue T cells after allogeneic stem cell transplantation. Study at large: Samples with visible lymphocytes on H&E were prioritized for sequencing. Study outcomes and limitations: Which tissue TCRs were alloreactive or antigen-specific was not determined. Some clones might be persisting host cells.

Some clones are missing from TCRdb's copy, which holds only in-frame ones; the method was immunoSEQ multiplex PCR. Among about 9,800 clones, approximately 59% were seen once, and the ten largest hold about a tenth. Trimming took 2 bases from V and 5 from J, leaving 6 bases between them. Germline-derived CDR1 and CDR2 are MNHNS and SASEGT. CDR3 length: 12 amino acids. Retrospectively chosen non-transplant comparators had other cancers and at least five gastrointestinal samples, without known gastrointestinal disease. Median post-mortem interval was approximately ten hours for GI, liver, skin and lymphoid tissues.

The source is a woman aged 18 to 55 with breast cancer. The rearrangement joins TRBV6-1 to TRBJ1-2, with D unclear. Sequences were derived from tissue from the ileum, sampled at autopsy. The CDR3, as DNA: TGTGCCAGCAGTGAATATGGGTATGGCTACACCTTC. It codes for CASSEYGYGYTF.